This paragraph reports one TCR beta chain. Its antigen is undetermined. The data belong to a study of early T cells in non-severe SARS-CoV-2 infection. Across the whole study: The sequenced material was bulk RNA from unsorted whole blood, and its chains were unpaired. General study results and limits: VDJdb-based matching was biased toward anti-spike CD8 responses and missed private and CD4 specificities.

The V segment lost 4 bases and the J segment 0 bases; nucleotides outside the gene matches: 3. The CDR3 contains 15 residues. Germline V gene lookup returns CDR1 SGHRS and CDR2 YFSETQ. Individual cDNA molecules were tagged with unique molecular identifiers. TCRdb re-derived calls from the 5' RACE reads in MiXCR, one entry per CDR3 protein. Of about 62,000 distinct CDR3 sequences listed, around 9.9% are singletons. The clonotype was recovered from an adult who was a healthcare worker with PCR-confirmed SARS-CoV-2 infection or an uninfected control (not recorded which). The material sequenced was whole blood. The chain combines TRBV5-1 with TRBJ2-2; 7 bases are shared with TRBD1. The CDR3 DNA follows: TGCGCCAGCAGCCGGGACAGTCCGAACACCGGGGAGCTGTTTTTT. Amino acid sequence: CASSRDSPNTGELFF.